The 19 T cell receptor beta chains below were found in one sample sequenced in a study of blood T cell repertoires in COVID-19. Sequencing used immunoSEQ multiplex PCR; TCRdb keeps in-frame clones, though not all of them. This sample carries approximately 93,000 clones, roughly 70% of them seen once, and the ten largest clones take 3.5% to 4%. Sequenced input: peripheral blood. The receptors derive from a man between 65 and 85 years old with COVID-19, enrolled during active disease.

The gene calls are TRBV5-1 and TRBJ1-2; TRBD1 agrees at 7 bases. There are 15 residues in the CDR3. Germline CDR1 reads SGHRS; CDR2 reads YFSETQ. J lost 4 bases, V lost 4 bases, and 10 bases had no gene match. The CDR3 spells CASSRSLQGSYGYTF. For the CDR3, the DNA is TGCGCCAGCAGCCGGTCACTACAGGGGAGCTATGGCTACACCTTC.

This clone is a singleton in its sample. The V gene is TRBV5-1, the J gene TRBJ2-1, with TRBD2 matching 10 bases. This CDR3 has 14 residues. The germline V gene encodes CDR1 SGHRS and CDR2 YFSETQ. V was clipped by 4 bases and J by 9 bases; unmatched bases: 7. The CDR3 DNA reads as TGCGCCAGCAGCGGGACTAGCGAATATCTTGAGCAGTTCTTC. Encoded protein: CASSGTSEYLEQFF.

As for this clone: Mismatch with germline at one junction end may stem from a read error. The V gene is TRBV7-7, the J gene TRBJ2-1; 10 bases are shared with TRBD2. The CDR3 runs to 15 residues. CDR1 SSHAT and CDR2 FNYEAQ come from the germline V gene (reference sequence). The DNA of the CDR3 is TGTGCTAGCAGTTCCCTAGCGGGAGCGTACAATGAGCAGTTCTTC. Translating it yields CASSSLAGAYNEQFF.

V usage is TRBV6-5 and J usage is TRBJ2-7; 7 nucleotides agree with TRBD1. Germline CDR1 is MNHEY and CDR2 is SVGAGI. V trimming: 6 bases; J trimming: 1 base; junction bases outside the gene matches: 9. The CDR3 totals 15 residues. The CDR3 spells CASSPGVRGSYEQYF. Here the CDR3 DNA reads TGTGCCAGCAGCCCCGGTGTCAGGGGGTCCTACGAGCAGTACTTC.

The chain carries TRBV5-4 and TRBJ2-3; D is undetermined. Looked up from germline, CDR1 is SGHNT and CDR2 is YYREEE (reference sequence). The CDR3 loop spans 15 amino acids. V shed 0 bases and J shed 1 base, with 9 bases lying between them. DNA of the CDR3: TGTGCCAGCAGCTTGGGAGCGACCCGCACAGATACGCAGTATTTT. It codes for CASSLGATRTDTQYF. Full variable domain (outside the CDR3, taken from reference TRBV5-4 and TRBJ2-3): ETGVTQSPTHLIKTRGQQVTLRCSSQSGHNTVSWYQQALGQGPQFIFQYYREEENGRGNFPPRFSGLQFPNYSSELNVNALELDDSALYLCASSLGATRTDTQYFGPGTRLTVL.

V gene TRBV6-1 combines with J gene TRBJ1-4; D unresolved. V was pared by 1 base and J by 4 bases, with 10 bases between. The CDR3 consists of 15 residues. Germline V gene data show CDR1 as MNHNS and CDR2 as SASEGT. CDR3 bases: TGTGCCAGCAGTGAAGTTCAGGCCCTTAATGAAAAACTGTTTTTT. Translated, it gives CASSEVQALNEKLFF.

The V call is TRBV28, the J call TRBJ1-1, with D maybe TRBD1 (6 bases). This CDR3 comprises 16 residues. Germline CDR1 and CDR2: MDHEN and SYDVKM. Trimming took off 5 bases at V and 5 bases at J, with 21 bases between the two ends. The CDR3, as DNA: TGTGCCAGCAGTAACCAACGACAGGTTTGGGGTACTGAAGCTTTCTTT. Translating it yields CASSNQRQVWGTEAFF.

The chain joins TRBV5-1 to TRBJ2-3; 7 bases line up with TRBD2. The CDR3 has 14 residues. With V trimmed by 2 bases and J by 2 bases, 2 bases remained unmatched. The germline gives CDR1 SGHRS, CDR2 YFSETQ. Here the CDR3 reads CASSFGLDTDTQYF. CDR3 coding DNA: TGCGCCAGCAGCTTTGGACTAGACACAGATACGCAGTATTTT.

This clone was observed many times. The chain combines TRBV10-3 with TRBJ1-1, with D tentatively TRBD1 (5 bases). The CDR3 is 13 amino acids. Per the germline V gene, CDR1 is ENHRY and CDR2 is SYGVKD. V shed 6 bases and J shed 0 bases, with 8 bases lying between them. The CDR3 DNA sequence: TGTGCCATCAGAAAGGGGATGAACACTGAAGCTTTCTTT. It codes for CAIRKGMNTEAFF.

The rearrangement links TRBV5-1 to TRBJ1-2, with D perhaps matching TRBD1 (6 bases). Trimming shortened V by 6 bases and J by 0 bases, and 18 bases separated the two germline ends. The germline CDR1 and CDR2 sequences are SGHRS and YFSETQ. The CDR3 runs to 16 residues. The CDR3 DNA sequence: TGCGCCAGCAAACCTACACTACAGGGATCTAACTATGGCTACACCTTC. It codes for CASKPTLQGSNYGYTF.

This chain uses TRBV28 with TRBJ2-7; 9 bases are a match to TRBD1. The CDR3 is 14 residues long. Germline lookup yields CDR1 MDHEN and CDR2 SYDVKM. V dropped 2 bases and J dropped 3; count of bases not matched to a gene: 2. The CDR3 spells CASSLGTGIYEQYF. The DNA of the CDR3 is TGTGCCAGCAGTTTAGGGACAGGGATCTACGAGCAGTACTTC.

The chain recombines TRBV25-1 with TRBJ1-2; no definite D call. The CDR3 sequence is 14 residues long. Trimming took off 2 bases at V and 3 bases at J, with 10 bases between the two ends. Looked up from germline, CDR1 is MGHDK and CDR2 is SYGVNS. The CDR3 loop reads CASSEAGRYYGYTF. CDR3 nucleotides: TGTGCCAGCAGTGAAGCGGGCAGGTACTATGGCTACACCTTC.

The chain joins TRBV4-1 to TRBJ2-1; 8 bases align to TRBD2. From germline, CDR1 is MGHRA and CDR2 YSYEKL. The CDR3 has 17 amino acids. J lost 0 bases, V lost 1 base, and 5 bases had no gene match. This CDR3 reads CASSQVISGTSYNEQFF. CDR3 DNA sequence: TGCGCCAGCAGCCAAGTAATTAGCGGGACCTCCTACAATGAGCAGTTCTTC.

V is TRBV11-3 and J is TRBJ2-1; the match to TRBD2 covers 7 bases. There are 14 residues in the CDR3. J lost 8 bases, V lost 3 bases, and 7 bases had no gene match. Germline-derived CDR1 and CDR2 are SGHNT and YENEEA. CDR3 loop: CASSLGLAVDEQFF. The CDR3 bases are TGTGCCAGCAGCTTGGGGCTAGCGGTGGATGAGCAGTTCTTC.

This chain links TRBV27 with TRBJ1-2, with 8 bases that match TRBD1. J gave up 6 bases and V 6 bases, and 6 bases lay outside the gene matches. Per the germline V gene, CDR1 is MNHEY and CDR2 is SMNVEV (reference sequence). The CDR3 sequence is 13 residues long. CDR3 sequence (DNA): TGTGCCAGCAGCCTGACAGGGGAAGATGGCTACACCTTC. Its protein is CASSLTGEDGYTF.

This chain links TRBV9 with TRBJ1-2; a weak D match, TRBD1 (5 bases). Germline CDR1 reads SGDLS; CDR2 reads YYNGEE. V was pared by 4 bases and J by 4 bases, with 17 bases between. There are 15 residues in the CDR3. The CDR3 loop reads CASSTDPGGTYGYTF. Here the CDR3 DNA reads TGTGCCAGCAGCACCGACCCCGGAGGGACCTATGGCTACACCTTC.

The CDR3 DNA reads as TGTGCCAGCAGCTTAAGGACAGGGTCAACATACAATGAGCAGTTCTTC. Amino acid sequence: CASSLRTGSTYNEQFF. The chain joins TRBV11-3 to TRBJ2-1; 8 bases align to TRBD1. CDR1 and CDR2 (germline): SGHNT, YENEEA. This CDR3 spans 16 amino acids. V was clipped by 2 bases and J by 4 bases; unmatched bases: 7.

This chain uses TRBV29-1 with TRBJ1-3, with 7 bases lining up with TRBD1. CDR3 length: 13 residues. The germline V gene encodes CDR1 SQVTM and CDR2 ANQGSEA. With V trimmed by 7 bases and J by 2 bases, 5 bases remained unmatched. The CDR3 bases are TGCAGCGCTGACACAGGGGCTGGAAACACCATATATTTT. Amino acids: CSADTGAGNTIYF.

The gene calls are TRBV28 and TRBJ2-7, with TRBD2 matching 9 bases. The CDR3 consists of 18 residues. V lost 5 bases, J lost 5 bases, and 19 bases stayed unmatched. Germline values: CDR1 MDHEN, CDR2 SYDVKM. The CDR3 nucleotides are TGTGCCAGCAGTCCGCGGGCGGGAGGGCCCTTCGCACGCCACGAGCAGTACTTC. This encodes CASSPRAGGPFARHEQYF.